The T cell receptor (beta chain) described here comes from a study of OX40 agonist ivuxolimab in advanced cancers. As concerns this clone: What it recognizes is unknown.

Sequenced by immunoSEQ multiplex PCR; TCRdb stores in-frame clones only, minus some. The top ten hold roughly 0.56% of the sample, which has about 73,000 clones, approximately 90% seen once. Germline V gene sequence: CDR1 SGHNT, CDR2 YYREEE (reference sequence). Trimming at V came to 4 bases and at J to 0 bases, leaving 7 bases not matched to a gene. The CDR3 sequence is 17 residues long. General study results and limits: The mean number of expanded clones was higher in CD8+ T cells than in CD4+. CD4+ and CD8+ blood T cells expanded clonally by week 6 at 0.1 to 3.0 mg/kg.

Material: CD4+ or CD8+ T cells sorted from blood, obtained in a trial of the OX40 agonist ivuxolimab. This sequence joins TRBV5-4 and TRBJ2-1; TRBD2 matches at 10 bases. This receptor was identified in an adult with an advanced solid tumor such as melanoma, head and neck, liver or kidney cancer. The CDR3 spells CASSATSGMSSYNEQFF. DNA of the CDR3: TGTGCCAGCAGCGCAACTAGCGGGATGAGCTCCTACAATGAGCAGTTCTTC.